This TCR beta chain was profiled in a study of control samples from healthy donors and cancer patients (dated by TCRdb to 2018 to 2021). Regarding this clone: Its antigen is not yet known. No per-base quality is available; no much larger clone lies one base away.

The receptor library was made with the immunoSEQ multiplex PCR assay. TCRdb provides this immuneACCESS table in a form limited to in-frame rearrangements. Some clones are lacking; in checked studies, under half of them reflect an unresolved V gene, and why the rest are absent is not known. This sample comprises roughly 100,000 clones, about 91% of them detected only once. The top ten clonotypes cover less than 15% of the sample. Trimming removed 0 bases from V and 0 bases from J, leaving 6 bases between the germline ends. CDR1 and CDR2, looked up from the germline V gene, are SGHVS and FNYEAQ. From its cysteine to its phenylalanine, the CDR3 spans 15 amino acids. Only the CDR3 portion is preserved as DNA: 45 bases, with reading frame beginning at the first base.

The rearrangement joined TRBV7-6 to TRBJ1-3; the D gene is perhaps TRBD1, from 6 matching bases. Sequencing was carried out using blood. The TCR sequence derives from a man aged 25 to 40 in good health. CDR3 reads: CASSLADSSGNTIYF. The sequenced DNA is TGTGCCAGCAGCTTAGCGGACAGCTCTGGAAACACCATATATTTT.